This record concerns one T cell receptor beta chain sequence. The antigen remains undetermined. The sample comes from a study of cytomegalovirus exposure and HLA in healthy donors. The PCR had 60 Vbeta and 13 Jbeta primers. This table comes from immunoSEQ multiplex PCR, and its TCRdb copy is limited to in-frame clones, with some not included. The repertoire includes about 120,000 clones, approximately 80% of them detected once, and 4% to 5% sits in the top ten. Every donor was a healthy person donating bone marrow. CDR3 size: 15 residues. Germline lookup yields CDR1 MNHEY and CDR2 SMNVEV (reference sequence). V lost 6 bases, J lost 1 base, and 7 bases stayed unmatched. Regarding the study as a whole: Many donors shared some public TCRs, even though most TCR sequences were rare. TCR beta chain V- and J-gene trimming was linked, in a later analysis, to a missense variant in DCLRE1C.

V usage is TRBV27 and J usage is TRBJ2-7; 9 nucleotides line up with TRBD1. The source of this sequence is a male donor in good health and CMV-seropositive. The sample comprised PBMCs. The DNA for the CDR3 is TGTGCCAGCAGACCTGGGGACAGGGAGTCCTACGAGCAGTACTTC. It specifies CASRPGDRESYEQYF.